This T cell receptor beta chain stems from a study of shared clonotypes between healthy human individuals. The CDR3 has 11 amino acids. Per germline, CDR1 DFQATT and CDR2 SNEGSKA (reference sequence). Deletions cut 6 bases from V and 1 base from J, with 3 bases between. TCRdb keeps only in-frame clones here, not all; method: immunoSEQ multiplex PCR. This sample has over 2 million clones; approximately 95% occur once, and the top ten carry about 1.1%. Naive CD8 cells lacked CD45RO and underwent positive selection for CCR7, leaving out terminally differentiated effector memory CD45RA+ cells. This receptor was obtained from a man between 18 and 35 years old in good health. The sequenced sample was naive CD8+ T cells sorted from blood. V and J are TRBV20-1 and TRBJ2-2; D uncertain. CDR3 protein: CSAENTGELFF. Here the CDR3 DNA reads TGCAGTGCCGAGAACACCGGGGAGCTGTTTTTT.